Reported below is one T cell receptor beta chain. The antigen remains undetermined. CDR1 is LNHDA and CDR2 is SQIVND in the germline V gene (reference sequence). This CDR3 has 13 residues. The V and J ends lost 5 bases and 1 base respectively, with 8 bases between them. The data were taken from a study of blood T cells in healthy people across ages. Study-wide results and limits: Roughly linearly, TCR beta diversity per million T cells fell as age increased.

Combining a sample-barcoded 5' primer with a J-beta primer mix, a second PCR ran for roughly 6 to 11 cycles. Each of the cDNA molecules was tagged by a template-switch adaptor with 12 random nucleotides. Every sample produced at least 2.5 million CDR3-containing paired-end reads. TCRdb used MiXCR to reprocess the 5' RACE reads, holding one entry per CDR3 protein. The sample holds roughly 1,100,000 distinct CDR3 sequences, roughly a quarter seen once. In addition, the sample was reused for a study of T cells of mothers and their children. That paper states: Per child, around 3 million TCR beta CDR3 reads were obtained, against over 8.5 million per mother.

Sequenced material: blood. The rearrangement links TRBV19 to TRBJ2-5, with no clear D. This clonotype originated in a girl aged 2-15 years in good health. The CDR3 DNA reads TGTGCCAGTAGTGAGCAGCGCCAAGAGACCCAGTACTTC. This gives the protein CASSEQRQETQYF.